These T cell receptor beta chains were read from a single sample in a study of blood T cell repertoires in COVID-19. The method was immunoSEQ multiplex PCR; TCRdb's version includes in-frame clones alone and lacks a portion of them. Of about 210,000 clones listed, roughly 79% are singletons. The sequencing sample was made of PBMCs or T cells enriched from blood (not recorded which). All receptors derive from a woman aged 45-65 years with acute COVID-19. Both conserved end residues are part of each CDR3. Fields, in order: V gene, D gene, clone size, J gene, CDR3 DNA, CDR3 protein. D genes are given only for firm matches. Clone sizes are given selectively: once, few, many, or a class where the clone is expanded.

>TRBV7-2|TRBD1|.|TRBJ2-5
TGTGCCAGCAGATTGTCAGGGGGCGGGGAGACCCAGTACTTC
CASRLSGGGETQYF
>TRBV3-1/TRBV3-2|TRBD2|.|TRBJ2-6
TGTGCCAGCAGATCACTAGCGGGGGGCGCGTCGGGGGCCAACGTCCTGACTTTC
CASRSLAGGASGANVLTF
>TRBV28|TRBD2|.|TRBJ2-3
TGTGCCAGCAGTTTCCCAGCGGGAGGGCCAGATACGCAGTATTTT
CASSFPAGGPDTQYF
>TRBV6-5|TRBD2|.|TRBJ2-1
TGTGCCAGCAGTCGTAGCGGGAGCTCCTACAATGAGCAGTTCTTC
CASSRSGSSYNEQFF
>TRBV5-1|.|.|TRBJ2-7
TGCGCCAGCGGCCGCGGAGATTCCTACGAGCAGTACTTC
CASGRGDSYEQYF
>TRBV28|TRBD1|.|TRBJ2-7
TGTGCCAGCAGCCCAGGGGGACAGGGGTCCTACGAGCAGTACTTC
CASSPGGQGSYEQYF
>TRBV7-2|TRBD1|.|TRBJ1-4
TGTGCCAGCAGCTCCCGACAGGGAGCTGCAACTAATGAAAAACTGTTTTTT
CASSSRQGAATNEKLFF
>TRBV6-5|TRBD2|once|TRBJ2-7
TGTGCCAGCAGTTACGCCAGCGGGAGAGTAACGGGTGAGCAGTACTTC
CASSYASGRVTGEQYF
>TRBV6-5|.|.|TRBJ1-1
TGTACCAGCAGTTACTTGGGGGCGGCTGAAGCTTTCTTT
CTSSYLGAAEAFF
>TRBV7-8|TRBD1|once|TRBJ2-2
TGTGCCAGCAGCTTACCCAACCTAGGAAGACAGGGTAACACCGGGGAGCTGTTTTTT
CASSLPNLGRQGNTGELFF
>TRBV28|TRBD1|.|TRBJ1-3
TGTGCCAGCAGTTTCCCCGGGACAGGGGGAAACACCATATATTTT
CASSFPGTGGNTIYF
>TRBV5-6|TRBD1|.|TRBJ1-2
TGTGCCAGCAGCTTTGAGACAGGGGGAGACTATGGCTACACCTTC
CASSFETGGDYGYTF
>TRBV3-1/TRBV3-2|.|.|TRBJ1-2
TGTGCCAGCAGCCTTAACAGGGCTACTCTGGGAGGCTACACCTTC
CASSLNRATLGGYTF
>TRBV5-1|TRBD1|.|TRBJ2-5
TGCGCCAGCAGCTACGGACAGGGAAAAGAGACCCAGTACTTC
CASSYGQGKETQYF
>TRBV6-1|.|.|TRBJ1-2
TGTGCCAGCAGTGAAGTGTCGGGAGGGGGAACCTATGGCTACACCTTC
CASSEVSGGGTYGYTF
>TRBV6-5|.|.|TRBJ2-7
TGTGCCAGCAGTAGGGACTTAGCTTACGAGCAGTACTTC
CASSRDLAYEQYF
>TRBV5-1|TRBD2|.|TRBJ2-1
TGCGCCAGCAGCAGTACTAGCGGTCTCAGCTCCTACAATGAGCAGTTCTTC
CASSSTSGLSSYNEQFF
>TRBV11-3|TRBD1|.|TRBJ1-2
TGTGCCAGCAGCTTAAGTGCAGGGGGCCCCTATGGCTACACCTTC
CASSLSAGGPYGYTF
>TRBV27|.|.|TRBJ2-7
TGTGCCAGCAGACAAGGTAACAGCTTCTACGAGCAGTACTTC
CASRQGNSFYEQYF
>TRBV20-1|.|.|TRBJ2-7
TGCAGTGCTAGTTCCCCCGCGGGCCCCTACGAGCAGTACTTC
CSASSPAGPYEQYF
>TRBV28|.|.|TRBJ2-3
TGTGCCAGCAGTTTGATGGGGGGAAAGGATACGCAGTATTTT
CASSLMGGKDTQYF
>TRBV15|TRBD1|few|TRBJ2-1
TGTGCCACCAGCAGAGATTGGGCAGGGGGCGGCTACAATGAGCAGTTCTTC
CATSRDWAGGGYNEQFF